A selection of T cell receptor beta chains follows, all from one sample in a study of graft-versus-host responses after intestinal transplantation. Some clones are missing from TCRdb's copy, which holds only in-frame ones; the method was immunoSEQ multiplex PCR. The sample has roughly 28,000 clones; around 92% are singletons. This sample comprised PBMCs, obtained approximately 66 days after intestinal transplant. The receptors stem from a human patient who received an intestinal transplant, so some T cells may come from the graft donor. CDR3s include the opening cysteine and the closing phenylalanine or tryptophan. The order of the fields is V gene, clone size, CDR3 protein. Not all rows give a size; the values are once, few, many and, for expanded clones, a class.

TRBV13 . CASSPTSTDTQYF
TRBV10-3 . CAISESVVSEQFF
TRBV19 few CASSQGARQPQHF
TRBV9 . CAINRDRGPRNTGELFF
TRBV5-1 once CASSLGPNPYEQYF
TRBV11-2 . CASSLTEKRDYGYTF
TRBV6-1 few CASSSSSGLFETQYF
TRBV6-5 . CASSLRQGIAGEQYF
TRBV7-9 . CASSLSLSGEANQPQHF
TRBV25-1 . CASTTTRGKGGEPEAFF
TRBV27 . CASSLSRGRADTQYF
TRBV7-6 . CASSQGGQPQHF
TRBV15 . CATSNQDREDSPLHF
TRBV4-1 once CASSSLAGGPTDTQYF
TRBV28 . CASTETGLSGNTIYF
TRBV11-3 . CASSPRDGPSGNTIYF
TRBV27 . CASSLTRGSGYTF
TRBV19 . CASNPGPPGQPQHF
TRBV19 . CASSERDNIYEQYF
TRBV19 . CASSPQGSSYEQYF
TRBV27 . CASSGPNLEAFF
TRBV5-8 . CASSLQGANNEKLFF
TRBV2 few CASRGPLTEKLFF
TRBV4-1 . CASSRTGDEQFF
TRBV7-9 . CASSSNMNTEAFF
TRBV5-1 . CASSLAYRLRSGYTF
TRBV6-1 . CASSAAGLNALSSYEQYF
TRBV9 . CASSVATEVGSNTEAFF
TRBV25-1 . CASSPTGGVYGYTF
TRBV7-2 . CASSPLAGGLDTQYF
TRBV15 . CATSLGLPQTYNEQFF
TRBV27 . CASSFVAGAGTDTQYF
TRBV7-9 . CASSLWGGTEAFF
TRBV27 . CASSQGLAGLYQETQYF
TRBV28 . CASSQNPEGAPDTQYF
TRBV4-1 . CASSHLPNVDEQYF
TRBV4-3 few CASSQDREGLDCEQYF
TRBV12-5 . CASGPAGSYNSPLHF